This note documents a single T cell receptor (beta chain) sequence. The sample originates from a study of blood T cell repertoires in COVID-19. Whole-study context: Acute-phase and convalescent COVID-19 samples originated in the United States, Italy and Spain. The analysed material was cDNA or gDNA that came from T cells, B-cell-depleted T cells, or PBMCs.

Authors' analysis steps: By means of reference gene primer amplification, nucleated cell counts were estimated. Repertoires were generated with immunoSEQ multiplex PCR, while TCRdb's copy carries only in-frame clones and drops some. D and trimming come from the DNA, and the V and J calls and clone size come from that table. The data show hundreds of thousands of clones, with just over 85% seen just once and approximately 1.4% held by the top ten. The V gene end was trimmed by 0 bases and the J gene end by 2 bases; junction bases not matched to a gene: 2. This CDR3 contains 17 residues. Germline lookup yields CDR1 SGDLS and CDR2 YYNGEE.

The V gene is TRBV9, the J gene TRBJ2-3, with 14 bases fitting TRBD2. The source of this sequence is a woman aged 25 to 39 with active or convalescent COVID-19. Material: peripheral blood. DNA for the CDR3: TGTGCCAGCAGCGTAGGACTAGCGGGAGGGATCACAGATACGCAGTATTTT. Translating it yields CASSVGLAGGITDTQYF.